Given below is one T cell receptor (beta chain) in context. In the original analysis: Amplified reference gene primers provided the basis for estimating nucleated cell counts. Here immunoSEQ multiplex PCR was the method, and the copy in TCRdb shows in-frame clones only, minus some. V and J calls and clone size are given by that table; D and trimming were obtained from the DNA. The sample contains about 250,000 clones, approximately 83% of which appear only once. This entry is derived from a study of blood T cell repertoires in COVID-19. Study information: Samples taken during acute and convalescent COVID-19 were collected in the United States, Italy and Spain. Sources were T cells, B-cell-depleted T cells, or PBMCs; the material itself was cDNA or gDNA.

The CDR3 is 17 residues long. CDR1 is LGHDT and CDR2 is YNNKEL in the germline V gene (reference sequence). The junction had 15 bases not matched to a gene; V was cut back by 4 bases and J by 5 bases. What was sequenced was peripheral blood. The chain is built from TRBV3-1 (or the pseudogene TRBV3-2) and TRBJ2-3; 7 bases match TRBD2. This clonotype originated in a man aged 80 or over with acute or convalescent COVID-19. CDR3 DNA: TGTGCCAGCAGCCCCCTGGGTACGGGAGGACAACAAGATACGCAGTATTTT. Translating gives CASSPLGTGGQQDTQYF.